The next 11 T cell receptor beta chains were all read from a single sample in a study of blood T cell repertoires in COVID-19 (dated by TCRdb to 2020 to 2021). The library was generated by the immunoSEQ multiplex PCR assay. The source is immuneACCESS, and TCRdb retained only in-frame sequences with V and J called. Part of the clones is not carried over; for the studies checked, unresolved V genes explain less than half of this, and the remainder is unexplained. In this sample the table shows approximately 390,000 clones, roughly 87% of which occur a single time. The ten largest clones capture more than 2% of the sample. Sequences were obtained from PBMCs or T cells enriched from blood (not recorded which). The receptors shown here come from a woman aged 40-49 years with acute COVID-19.

The CDR3 is CAWRGQAETQYF. CDR3 in DNA: TGTGCCTGGAGGGGGCAAGCGGAGACCCAGTACTTC. J is TRBJ2-5 and V is TRBV30, with D possibly being TRBD1 (5 bases). The ends were cut back, 3 bases at V and 5 bases at J, with 10 bases in the middle. Germline V gene sequence: CDR1 GTSNPN, CDR2 SVGIG (reference sequence). The CDR3 is 12 residues long.

This clone has a single count. The chain links TRBV30 to TRBJ1-2; D uncertain. The V end was cut by 1 base, the J end by 0 bases, with 12 bases between. The CDR3 consists of 15 residues. Germline V gene data show CDR1 as GTSNPN and CDR2 as SVGIG (reference sequence). The CDR3 loop reads CAWSGHTSSNYGYTF. The CDR3 coding sequence is TGTGCCTGGAGTGGCCATACAAGTTCTAACTATGGCTACACCTTC.

The V gene is TRBV5-6, the J gene TRBJ2-4; weak D call: TRBD1 (5 bases). The CDR3 is 12 residues long. Germline V gives CDR1 SGHDT, CDR2 YYEEEE. V gave up 0 bases and J gave up 16 bases, with 14 bases separating them. CDR3 sequence reads: CASSLEGLRSYF. In nucleotides, the CDR3 is TGTGCCAGCAGCTTGGAGGGGTTGAGGAGTTACTTC.

The chain carries TRBV13 and TRBJ2-1; 11 bases are a match to TRBD2. This CDR3 comprises 17 residues. Germline lookup yields CDR1 PRHDT and CDR2 FYEKMQ (reference sequence). V gave up 0 bases and J gave up 0 bases; unmatched junction bases: 1. Here the CDR3 reads CASSLGGLAASYNEQFF. The CDR3 coding sequence is TGTGCCAGCAGCTTAGGGGGACTAGCGGCCTCCTACAATGAGCAGTTCTTC.

This chain uses TRBV6-1 with TRBJ1-5, with TRBD1 matching over 12 bases. The trim removed 0 bases at V and 5 bases at J, leaving 5 bases unmatched. From germline, CDR1 is MNHNS and CDR2 SASEGT. The CDR3 is 17 residues long. DNA for the CDR3: TGTGCCAGCAGTGAAGCCGGGACAGGGGGCTTGGATCAGCCCCAGCATTTT. This sequence encodes CASSEAGTGGLDQPQHF.

The chain employs TRBV11-2 and TRBJ2-2; unclear D gene. The CDR3 contains 15 residues. Germline V gene data show CDR1 as SGHAT and CDR2 as FQNNGV. V was shortened by 4 bases and J by 5 bases, with 14 bases between the two germline ends. CDR3: CASSSTPTLTGELFF. CDR3 nucleotides: TGTGCCAGCAGCTCAACCCCGACATTAACCGGGGAGCTGTTTTTT.

The chain employs TRBV3-1 (or the pseudogene TRBV3-2) and TRBJ1-6; TRBD1 is a possible D gene (5 bases). Germline values: CDR1 LGHDT, CDR2 YNNKEL (reference sequence). CDR3 size: 14 residues. V lost 4 bases and J 7 bases, leaving 11 bases between the germline ends. CDR3 sequence reads: CASSPPGKNSPLHF. Written as DNA, the CDR3 is TGTGCCAGCAGCCCTCCAGGGAAGAATTCACCCCTCCACTTT.

This clone was counted once. The chain links TRBV12-3 or TRBV12-4 to TRBJ1-5; D gene unclear. The CDR3 totals 13 residues. Trimming removed 3 bases from V and 3 bases from J, with 6 bases in between. The DNA for the CDR3 is TGTGCCAGCAGTTTCACAGACAATCAGCCCCAGCATTTT. It is translated as CASSFTDNQPQHF.

J is TRBJ2-2 and V is TRBV2, with D possibly matching TRBD1 (5 bases). The germline V gene encodes CDR1 SNHLY and CDR2 FYNNEI. Trimming shortened V by 10 bases and J by 4 bases, and 16 bases separated the two germline ends. The CDR3 length is 14 residues. The CDR3 DNA reads as TGTGCCACCACGGACATCACGGGCACCGGGGAGCTGTTTTTT. It yields the protein CATTDITGTGELFF.

This rearrangement joins TRBV27 to TRBJ1-2, with 9 bases aligning to TRBD1. J gave up 3 bases and V 4 bases, and 6 bases lay outside the gene matches. The CDR3 runs to 15 residues. Germline CDR1 is MNHEY and CDR2 is SMNVEV (reference sequence). Here the CDR3 DNA reads TGTGCCAGCAGTTCACACCGGGACAGGGACTATGGCTACACCTTC. It encodes CASSSHRDRDYGYTF.

The V and J genes are TRBV4-1 and TRBJ1-4, with 10 bases matching TRBD1. Trimming cost V 3 bases and J 6 bases; bases outside gene matches: 10. The CDR3 has 17 amino acids. Germline-derived CDR1 and CDR2 are MGHRA and YSYEKL. The CDR3 nucleotides read TGCGCCAGCAGCCAGGGACAGGGGCGGGTTTTGGATGAAAAACTGTTTTTT. Translation gives CASSQGQGRVLDEKLFF.